The present T cell receptor beta chain was sequenced within a study of cytomegalovirus exposure and HLA in healthy donors. The study, taken as a whole, reports: The study recorded 160 or so TCR beta chains that were cytomegalovirus-associated. Links to common viral pathogens appeared, in a later analysis, for several of the most significant clusters. Available immune exposure information covered CMV serostatus only.

PCR employed 60 Vbeta and 13 Jbeta primers. Repertoires were generated with immunoSEQ multiplex PCR, while TCRdb's copy carries only in-frame clones and drops some. The data show around 270,000 clones, under 90% seen once. On this clone itself: Its antigen is not known.

The CDR3 sequence is 18 residues long. CDR1 is KGHSH and CDR2 is LQKENI in the germline V gene. Unmatched junction bases numbered 10, after V lost 2 bases and J lost 2 bases. This chain uses TRBV18 with TRBJ2-5; 11 positions agree with TRBD2. Sequencing input: PBMCs. The TCR sequence derives from a girl aged 2-9 years in good health and CMV-seronegative. In DNA form, the CDR3 reads TGTGCCAGCTCACCATTTTTCACTAGCGGGGGAGGACAAGAGACCCAGTACTTC. Translation gives CASSPFFTSGGGQETQYF.